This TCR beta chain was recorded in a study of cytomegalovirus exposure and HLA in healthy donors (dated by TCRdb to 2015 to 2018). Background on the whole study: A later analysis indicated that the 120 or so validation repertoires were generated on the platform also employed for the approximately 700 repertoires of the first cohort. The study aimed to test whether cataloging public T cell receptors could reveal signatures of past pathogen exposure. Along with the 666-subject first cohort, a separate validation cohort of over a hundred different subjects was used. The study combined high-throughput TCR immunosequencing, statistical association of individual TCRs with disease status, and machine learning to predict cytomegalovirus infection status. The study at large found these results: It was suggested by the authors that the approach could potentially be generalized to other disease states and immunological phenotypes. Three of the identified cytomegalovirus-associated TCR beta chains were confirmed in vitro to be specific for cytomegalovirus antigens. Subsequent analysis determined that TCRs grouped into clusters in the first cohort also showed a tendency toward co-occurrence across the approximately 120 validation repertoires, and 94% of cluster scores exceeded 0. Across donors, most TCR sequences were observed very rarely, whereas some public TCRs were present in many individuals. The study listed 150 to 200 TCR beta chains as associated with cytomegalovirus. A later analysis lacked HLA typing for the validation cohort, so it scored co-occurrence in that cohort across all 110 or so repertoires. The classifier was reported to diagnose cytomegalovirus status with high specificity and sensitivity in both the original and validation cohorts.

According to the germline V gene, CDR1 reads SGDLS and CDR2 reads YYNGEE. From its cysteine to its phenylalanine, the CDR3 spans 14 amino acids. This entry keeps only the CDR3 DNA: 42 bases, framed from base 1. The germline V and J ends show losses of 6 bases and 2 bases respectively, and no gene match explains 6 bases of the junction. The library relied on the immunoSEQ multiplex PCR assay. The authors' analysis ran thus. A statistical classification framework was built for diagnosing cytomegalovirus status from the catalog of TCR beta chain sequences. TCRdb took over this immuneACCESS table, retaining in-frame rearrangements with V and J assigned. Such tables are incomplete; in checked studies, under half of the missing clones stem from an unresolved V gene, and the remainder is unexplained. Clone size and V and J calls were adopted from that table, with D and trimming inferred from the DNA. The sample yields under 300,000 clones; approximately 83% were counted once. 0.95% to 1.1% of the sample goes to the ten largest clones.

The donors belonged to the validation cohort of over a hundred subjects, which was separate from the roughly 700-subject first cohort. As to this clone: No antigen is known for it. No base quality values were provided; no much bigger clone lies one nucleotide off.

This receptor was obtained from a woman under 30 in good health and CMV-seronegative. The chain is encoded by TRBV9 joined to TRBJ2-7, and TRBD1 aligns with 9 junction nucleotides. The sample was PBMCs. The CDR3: CASTVGQGTYEQYF. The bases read TGTGCCAGCACCGTGGGACAGGGTACCTACGAGCAGTACTTC.